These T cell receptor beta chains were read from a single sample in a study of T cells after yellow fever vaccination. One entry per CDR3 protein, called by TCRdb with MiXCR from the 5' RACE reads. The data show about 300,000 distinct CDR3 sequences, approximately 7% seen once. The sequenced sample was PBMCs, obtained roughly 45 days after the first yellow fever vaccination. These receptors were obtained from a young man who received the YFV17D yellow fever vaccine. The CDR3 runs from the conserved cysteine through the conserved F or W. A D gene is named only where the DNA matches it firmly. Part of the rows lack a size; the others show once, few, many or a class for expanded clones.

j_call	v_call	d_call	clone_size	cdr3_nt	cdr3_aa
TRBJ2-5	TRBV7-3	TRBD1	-	TGTGCCAGCAGCAAAGGACAGGGGGAGACCCAGTACTTC	CASSKGQGETQYF
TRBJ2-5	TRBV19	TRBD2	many	TGTGCCAGTAGTATACTCGGGGGGGAGACCCAGTACTTC	CASSILGGETQYF
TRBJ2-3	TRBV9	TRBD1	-	TGTGCCAGCAGCGTGGGGACAGGGGGACCAGATACGCAGTATTTT	CASSVGTGGPDTQYF
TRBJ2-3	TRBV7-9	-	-	TGTGCCAGCAGCTTAGAAGGGACGGGTGTTAGAACAGATACGCAGTATTTT	CASSLEGTGVRTDTQYF
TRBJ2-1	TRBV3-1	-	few	TGTGCCAGCAGCCCCCCCATCGGACCAGACTCCTACAATGAGCAGTTCTTC	CASSPPIGPDSYNEQFF
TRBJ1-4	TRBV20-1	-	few	TGCAGTGCTCGGGACTCCAGAACTAATGAAAAACTGTTTTTT	CSARDSRTNEKLFF
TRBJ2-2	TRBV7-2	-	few	TGTGCCAGCAGGTGGCAGCAGGGCACCGGGGAGCTGTTTTTT	CASRWQQGTGELFF
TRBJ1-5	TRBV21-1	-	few	TGTGCCAGCGGACAGGGTAACCAGCCCCAGCATTTT	CASGQGNQPQHF
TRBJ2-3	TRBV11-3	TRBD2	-	TGTGCCAGCCCTGGCGGCTTAGCGGGGGGGCTAGGACTGAGGTATTTT	CASPGGLAGGLGLRYF
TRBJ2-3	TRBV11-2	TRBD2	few	TGTGCCAGCAGCTTCCCTGGGACTAGCGGGGGGGCCGACACAGATACGCAGTATTTT	CASSFPGTSGGADTDTQYF
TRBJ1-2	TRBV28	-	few	TGTGCCAGCAGTTCTGGATTCGGCTATGGCTACACCTTC	CASSSGFGYGYTF
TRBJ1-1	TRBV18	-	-	TGTGCCAGCTCACGGGCCCAGGAAGCTTTCTTT	CASSRAQEAFF
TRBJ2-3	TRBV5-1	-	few	TGCGCCAGCAGCTTGGAATCCCCCACAGATACGCAGTATTTT	CASSLESPTDTQYF
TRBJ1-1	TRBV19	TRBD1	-	TGTGCCAGTAGTATAGATCCAGGGGGCTGGACTGAAGCTTTCTTT	CASSIDPGGWTEAFF
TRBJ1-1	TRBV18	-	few	TGTGCCAGCTCACCACAGGAGAACCCTGAAGCTTTCTTT	CASSPQENPEAFF
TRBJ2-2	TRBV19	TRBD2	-	TGTGCCGCAAGCCTAGCGGGGCGCACCGGGGAGCTGTTTTTT	CAASLAGRTGELFF
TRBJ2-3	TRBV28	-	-	TGTGCCAGCGTCGGGGGAGGATCAGATACGCAGTATTTT	CASVGGGSDTQYF
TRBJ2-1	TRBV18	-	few	TGTGCCAGCTCACGGCTTGGAGTCGAGTACAATGAGCAGTTCTTC	CASSRLGVEYNEQFF
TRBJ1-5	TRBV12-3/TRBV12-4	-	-	TGTGCCAGCCGCCCCGGACAGATCAATCAGCCCCAGCATTTT	CASRPGQINQPQHF
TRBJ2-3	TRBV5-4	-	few	TGTGCCAGCAGCCCAGCCCTGGGAGTAGATACGCAGTATTTT	CASSPALGVDTQYF
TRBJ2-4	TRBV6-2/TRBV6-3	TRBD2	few	TGTGCCAGCAGTTACATTGACCGGGGGGGCGTGAACATTCAGTACTTC	CASSYIDRGGVNIQYF
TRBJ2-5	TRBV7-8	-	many	TGTGCCAGCAGCCCCGGGTGGGGCGAGGAGACCCAGTACTTC	CASSPGWGEETQYF
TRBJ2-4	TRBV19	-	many	TGTGCCAGTAGTATAGGGAGGATTAGCAAAAACATTCAGTACTTC	CASSIGRISKNIQYF
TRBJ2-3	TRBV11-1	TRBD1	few	TGTGCCAGCAGCTCCCGGGACAGGGGGCTTTTTGAAAGTGTGAGCACAGATACGCAGTATTTT	CASSSRDRGLFESVSTDTQYF
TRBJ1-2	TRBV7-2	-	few	TGTGCCAGCAGCTTAGGGGGGACACGTTATGGCTACACCTTC	CASSLGGTRYGYTF
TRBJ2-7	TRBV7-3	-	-	TGTGCCAGCAGCTTAGGTGGGAAGCCCTACGAGCAGTACTTC	CASSLGGKPYEQYF
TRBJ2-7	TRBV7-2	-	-	TGTGCCAGCAGCTTAGCCCACGGGCCCGAGCAGTACTTC	CASSLAHGPEQYF
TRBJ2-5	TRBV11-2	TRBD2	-	TGTGCCACCGCCACGAGACTAGCGGGGGGCCGGGGGGAGACCCAGTACTTC	CATATRLAGGRGETQYF
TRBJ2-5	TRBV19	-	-	TGTGCCAGTAGCCCAAAGCTTCAGCGTAGCCAAGAGACCCAGTACTTC	CASSPKLQRSQETQYF
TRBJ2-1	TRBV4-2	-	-	TGTGCCAGCAGCCCCGAGGCCCGGAATGAGCAGTTCTTC	CASSPEARNEQFF
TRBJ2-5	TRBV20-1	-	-	TGCAGTGTTAAGCCCGCAGGGACCCAGTACTTC	CSVKPAGTQYF
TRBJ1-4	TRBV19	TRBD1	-	TGTGCCAGTAGTATCGCAGGGGGCAAGACTACTGAAAAACTGTTTTTT	CASSIAGGKTTEKLFF
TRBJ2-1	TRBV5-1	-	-	TGCGCCAGCAGCGAAACCGGGATCTCTTACAATGAGCAGTTCTTC	CASSETGISYNEQFF
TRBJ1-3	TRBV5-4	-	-	TGTGCCAGCAGCCCCCGGGACACGACTGGAAACACCATATATTTT	CASSPRDTTGNTIYF
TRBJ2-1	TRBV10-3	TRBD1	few	TGTGCCATCAGTGATCGGACAGGGAGCAATGAGCAGTTCTTC	CAISDRTGSNEQFF
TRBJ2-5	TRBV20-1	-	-	TGCAGTGACCGCGGGACAGCGGAGACCCAGTACTTC	CSDRGTAETQYF
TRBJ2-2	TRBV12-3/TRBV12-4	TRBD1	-	TGTGCCAGCAGCAATACAGGGGGCACCGGGGAGCTGTTTTTT	CASSNTGGTGELFF
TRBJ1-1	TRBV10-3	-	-	TGTGCCATCAGTGAGGATCCTAACATGAACACTGAAGCTTTCTTT	CAISEDPNMNTEAFF
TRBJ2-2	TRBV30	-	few	TGTGCCTGGAGCCGTTTGGGAAACACCGGGGAGCTGTTTTTT	CAWSRLGNTGELFF
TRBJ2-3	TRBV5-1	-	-	TGCGCCAGCACCCAAAGGGGGGATACGCAGTATTTT	CASTQRGDTQYF
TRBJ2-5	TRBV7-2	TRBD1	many	TGTGCCAGCAGCCCCCGGGCAGGGGGCGGCCAAGAGACCCAGTACTTC	CASSPRAGGGQETQYF
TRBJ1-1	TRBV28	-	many	TGTGCCAGCAGCCGGGACATGAACACTGAAGCTTTCTTT	CASSRDMNTEAFF
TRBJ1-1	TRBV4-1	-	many	TGCGCCAGCAGCCAAGGCAGGGTGGGCACTGAAGCTTTCTTT	CASSQGRVGTEAFF
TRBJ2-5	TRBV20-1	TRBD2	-	TGCAGTGCTACTAGCGGGGGGAAAGAGACCCAGTACTTC	CSATSGGKETQYF
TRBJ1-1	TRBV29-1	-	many	TGCAGCGTTTGGGATTCGGAGTGGGAAGCTTTCTTT	CSVWDSEWEAFF
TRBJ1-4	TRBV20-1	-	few	TGCAGTGCCCCGGTCGGTATTGATGAAAAACTGTTTTTT	CSAPVGIDEKLFF
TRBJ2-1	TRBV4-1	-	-	TGCGCCAGCAGCCCCCGGGACTTCAATGAGCAGTTCTTC	CASSPRDFNEQFF
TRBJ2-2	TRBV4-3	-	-	TGCGCCAGCAGCCAAGATGGGCCCAACACCGGGGAGCTGTTTTTT	CASSQDGPNTGELFF
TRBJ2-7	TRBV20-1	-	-	TGCAGTGCTAGAGCCTCTCTGGGGAACGAGCAGTACTTC	CSARASLGNEQYF
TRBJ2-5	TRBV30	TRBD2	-	TGTGCCGGGACTCGAGGACTAGCGGGGATTCAAGAGACCCAGTACTTC	CAGTRGLAGIQETQYF
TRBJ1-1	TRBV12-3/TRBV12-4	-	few	TGTGCCAGCAGTTTCGGGGAGGCGAACACTGAAGCTTTCTTT	CASSFGEANTEAFF
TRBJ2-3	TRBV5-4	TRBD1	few	TGTGCCAGCAGCTTGCCCGACAGGGTTGAGTTGGCAGATACGCAGTATTTT	CASSLPDRVELADTQYF
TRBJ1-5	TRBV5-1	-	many	TGCGCCAGCAGCTTGGGTATCGGGGGGTACAATCAGCCCCAGCATTTT	CASSLGIGGYNQPQHF
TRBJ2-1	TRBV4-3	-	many	TGCGCCAGCAGCCAAGATAGGGGTTTTCGGAACCTAGAGCAGTTCTTC	CASSQDRGFRNLEQFF
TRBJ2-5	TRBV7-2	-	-	TGTGCCAGCAGCGGATACGAGAATGGGGACCAAGAGACCCAGTACTTC	CASSGYENGDQETQYF
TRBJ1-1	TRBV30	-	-	TGTGCCTGGAGAGCCAGACCCGGGAACGCTGAAGCTTTCTTT	CAWRARPGNAEAFF
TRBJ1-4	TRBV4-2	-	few	TGTGCCAGCAGCCGGGGCGGCGGGACCCTTAATGAAAAACTGTTTTTT	CASSRGGGTLNEKLFF
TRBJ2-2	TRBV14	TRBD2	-	TGTGCCAGCAGCCGACTAGCGGGGGGGCCCGCGAACACCGGGGAGCTGTTTTTT	CASSRLAGGPANTGELFF
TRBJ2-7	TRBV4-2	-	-	TGTGCCAGCAGCCAGAGTGGGGGCGGTTACGAGCAGTACTTC	CASSQSGGGYEQYF
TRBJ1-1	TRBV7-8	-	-	TGTGCCAGCAGCTGGGGACTCAAGGACACTGAAGCTTTCTTT	CASSWGLKDTEAFF